These 9 T cell receptor beta chains share one sample of origin, sequenced in a study of cytomegalovirus exposure and HLA in healthy donors. The PCR contained 60 Vbeta and 13 Jbeta primers. Sequencing used immunoSEQ multiplex PCR; TCRdb keeps in-frame clones, though not all of them. This repertoire shows roughly 200,000 clones, roughly 80% found once; its top ten account for roughly 1.5%. What was sequenced was PBMCs. The receptors were gathered from a woman aged 18-35 years in good health and CMV-seronegative.

The J gene is TRBJ2-7, the V gene TRBV19, with a possible D match to TRBD2 (6 bases). V lost 2 bases, J lost 4 bases, and 15 bases lay in between. The CDR3 is 15 residues long. The germline V gene has CDR1 LNHDA and CDR2 SQIVND (reference sequence). In nucleotides, the CDR3 is TGTGCCAGTAGTATATTCGGGGGTCGGGATTACGAGCAGTACTTC. Translating it yields CASSIFGGRDYEQYF.

CDR3 sequence reads: CASSLMTATNEKLFF. CDR3 sequence (DNA): TGTGCCAGCAGTTTGATGACAGCAACTAATGAAAAACTGTTTTTT. The rearrangement uses TRBV28 and TRBJ1-4, with a weak D call TRBD1 (5 bases). The CDR3 extends over 15 amino acids. Trimming left V 3 bases short and J 0 bases short, with 8 bases between. Germline V lookup: CDR1 MDHEN, CDR2 SYDVKM.

In its sample, this clone was seen a few times. The rearrangement uses TRBV4-3 and TRBJ2-1; a possible D gene is TRBD2 (5 bases). The germline gives CDR1 LGHNA, CDR2 YSLEER. The CDR3 is made up of 15 amino acids. V dropped 4 bases and J dropped 3 bases, with 13 bases sitting between them. CDR3 nucleotide sequence: TGCGCCAGCAGCCCCCTACTAAGCGGCTACAATGAGCAGTTCTTC. As protein: CASSPLLSGYNEQFF.

This rearrangement joins TRBV19 to TRBJ1-1, with D maybe TRBD1 (5 bases). V lost 3 bases to trimming and J lost 5 bases, with 16 bases between them. The germline CDR1 and CDR2 sequences are LNHDA and SQIVND (reference sequence). CDR3 length equals 15 residues. The CDR3: CASSIRGRPGTEAFF. Here the CDR3 DNA reads TGTGCCAGTAGTATTAGGGGCAGGCCAGGGACTGAAGCTTTCTTT. Filled out from reference TRBV19 and TRBJ1-1, the complete variable domain reads DGGITQSPKYLFRKEGQNVTLSCEQNLNHDAMYWYRQDPGQGLRLIYYSQIVNDFQKGDIAEGYSVSREKKESFPLTVTSAQKNPTAFYLCASSIRGRPGTEAFFGQGTRLTVV.

The chain combines TRBV7-9 with TRBJ2-3; a possible D gene is TRBD1 (6 bases). The CDR3 spans 15 residues. Germline loops: CDR1 SEHNR, CDR2 FQNEAQ (reference sequence). The ends were cut back, 4 bases at V and 2 bases at J, with 13 bases in the middle. The CDR3 here is CASSSRQAHTDTQYF. The CDR3 coding sequence is TGTGCCAGCAGCTCCAGACAGGCTCACACAGATACGCAGTATTTT.

CDR3 bases: TGTGCCAGCAGCCTGGACAGGGGCGAGCAGTACGTC. Translating it yields CASSLDRGEQYV. The chain has TRBV28 and TRBJ2-7, with 9 bases fitting TRBD1. CDR1 MDHEN and CDR2 SYDVKM come from the germline V gene. The J segment lost 6 bases and the V segment lost 6 bases, leaving 3 bases of the junction unmatched. The CDR3 is made up of 12 amino acids.

This sequence joins TRBV19 and TRBJ2-2; 10 bases match TRBD1. The CDR3 loop spans 15 amino acids. Germline trimming cut 9 bases from V and 5 bases from J; bases unmatched to any gene: 9. Per germline, CDR1 LNHDA and CDR2 SQIVND (reference sequence). CDR3 bases: TGTGCCAGCAGGGGGGACAGGGGTGGTACCGGGGAGCTGTTTTTT. It is translated as CASRGDRGGTGELFF. Looking up the rest from reference TRBV19 and TRBJ2-2 gives the full variable domain: DGGITQSPKYLFRKEGQNVTLSCEQNLNHDAMYWYRQDPGQGLRLIYYSQIVNDFQKGDIAEGYSVSREKKESFPLTVTSAQKNPTAFYLCASRGDRGGTGELFFGEGSRLTVL.

This rearrangement joins TRBV18 to TRBJ1-3; 9 bases are shared with TRBD1. Looked up from germline, CDR1 is KGHSH and CDR2 is LQKENI. There are 20 residues in the CDR3. Losses at the gene ends were 3 bases for V and 2 bases for J; bases not matched to a gene: 17. The CDR3: CASSPNSGTGSMAAGNTIYF. The CDR3 DNA reads as TGTGCCAGCTCACCTAACTCAGGGACAGGGTCGATGGCGGCTGGAAACACCATATATTTT.

This clone was found a few times. V and J are TRBV4-3 and TRBJ1-3; D is ambiguous. Germline V CDR1 and CDR2: LGHNA, YSLEER. Trimming removed 1 base from V and 4 bases from J, with 14 bases in between. This CDR3 spans 16 amino acids. Here the CDR3 reads CASSQATAVIGNTIYF. In DNA form, the CDR3 reads TGCGCCAGCAGCCAAGCGACGGCGGTCATCGGAAACACCATATATTTT.